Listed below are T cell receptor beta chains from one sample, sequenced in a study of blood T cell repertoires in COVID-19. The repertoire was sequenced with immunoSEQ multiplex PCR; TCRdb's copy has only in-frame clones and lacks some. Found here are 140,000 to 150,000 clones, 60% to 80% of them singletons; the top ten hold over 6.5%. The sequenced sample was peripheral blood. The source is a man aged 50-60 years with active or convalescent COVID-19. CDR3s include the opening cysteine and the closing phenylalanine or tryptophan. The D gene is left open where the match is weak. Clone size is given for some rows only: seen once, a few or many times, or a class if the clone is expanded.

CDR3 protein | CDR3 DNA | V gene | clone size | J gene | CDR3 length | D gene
CASSPPVAGIHEQYF | TGTGCCAGCTCACCACCGGTGGCAGGGATCCACGAGCAGTACTTC | TRBV18 | . | TRBJ2-7 | 15 | .
CASRPHGEDEQYF | TGTGCCAGCCGCCCTCACGGGGAGGACGAGCAGTACTTC | TRBV27 | . | TRBJ2-7 | 13 | .
CASSAGQVFSGNTIYF | TGTGCCAGCAGTGCGGGACAGGTTTTCTCTGGAAACACCATATATTTT | TRBV6-1 | . | TRBJ1-3 | 16 | TRBD1
CASSIIEATNEKLFF | TGTGCCAGTAGTATAATCGAGGCAACTAATGAAAAACTGTTTTTT | TRBV19 | . | TRBJ1-4 | 15 | .
CASSIRTASEKLFF | TGTGCCAGTAGTATAAGGACAGCCTCGGAAAAACTGTTTTTT | TRBV19 | . | TRBJ1-4 | 14 | .
CASSKVGGGATDTQYF | TGCGCCAGCAGTAAGGTCGGAGGGGGCGCGACAGATACGCAGTATTTT | TRBV5-1 | . | TRBJ2-3 | 16 | .
CATSDRTTFQETQYF | TGTGCCACCAGTGACCGGACTACTTTCCAAGAGACCCAGTACTTC | TRBV24-1 | once | TRBJ2-5 | 15 | .
CASSESSRGETQYF | TGCGCCAGCAGTGAGTCTAGCAGAGGGGAGACCCAGTACTTC | TRBV10-1 | . | TRBJ2-5 | 14 | .
CASSQDPSGGYEQYF | TGCGCCAGCAGCCAAGATCCTAGCGGCGGATACGAGCAGTACTTC | TRBV4-1 | few | TRBJ2-7 | 15 | TRBD2
CAWSVLAGNYNEQFF | TGTGCCTGGAGTGTACTAGCGGGAAACTACAATGAGCAGTTCTTC | TRBV30 | . | TRBJ2-1 | 15 | TRBD2
CASSLSGRASSEQFF | TGTGCCAGCAGTCTGAGCGGGAGGGCCTCAAGTGAGCAGTTCTTC | TRBV11-3 | . | TRBJ2-1 | 15 | TRBD2
CASRVYEQYF | TGTGCCAGCCGCGTCTACGAGCAGTACTTC | TRBV2 | . | TRBJ2-7 | 10 | .
CASSLGGTGALGYTF | TGTGCCAGCAGCTTAGGTGGGACAGGGGCATTGGGCTACACCTTC | TRBV11-2 | . | TRBJ1-2 | 15 | TRBD1
CASSPPVGGPNMNTEAFF | TGTGCCAGCAGTCCCCCTGTAGGGGGTCCTAACATGAACACTGAAGCTTTCTTT | TRBV27 | few | TRBJ1-1 | 18 | .
CASSPSEGAGYTF | TGTGCCAGCTCACCTTCGGAGGGGGCTGGCTACACCTTC | TRBV18 | . | TRBJ1-2 | 13 | TRBD1
CASSSPRTSGSYEQYF | TGTGCCAGCAGCTCCCCGAGGACTAGCGGCTCCTACGAGCAGTACTTC | TRBV7-8 | . | TRBJ2-7 | 16 | TRBD2
CSVAMFAVGELFF | TGCAGCGTTGCGATGTTCGCGGTCGGGGAGCTGTTTTTT | TRBV29-1 | . | TRBJ2-2 | 13 | .
CASSVGRRGLAGDEQFF | TGTGCCAGCAGCGTAGGTCGTCGTGGACTAGCGGGAGATGAGCAGTTCTTC | TRBV9 | . | TRBJ2-1 | 17 | TRBD2
CASSVGMGQGGEKLFF | TGTGCCAGCAGCGTGGGGATGGGACAGGGCGGTGAAAAACTGTTTTTT | TRBV9 | . | TRBJ1-4 | 16 | TRBD1
CASAFGRVSSYEQYF | TGCGCCAGCGCCTTCGGCAGGGTTAGCTCCTACGAGCAGTACTTC | TRBV5-1 | . | TRBJ2-7 | 15 | .
CASSLGTGDWAQPQHF | TGTGCCAGCAGTTTGGGCACAGGGGATTGGGCTCAGCCCCAGCATTTT | TRBV2 | . | TRBJ1-5 | 16 | TRBD1
CASTMRARGGEQFF | TGCGCCAGCACGATGAGGGCCCGGGGAGGTGAGCAGTTCTTC | TRBV5-1 | . | TRBJ2-1 | 14 | .
CASSQVGSTVSGANVLTF | TGTGCCAGCAGCCAAGTGGGCAGCACTGTCTCTGGGGCCAACGTCCTGACTTTC | TRBV14 | . | TRBJ2-6 | 18 | .
CATSMNREHEQYF | TGTGCCACCAGTATGAACAGGGAGCACGAGCAGTACTTC | TRBV24-1 | . | TRBJ2-7 | 13 | .
CASSLRSTDTQYF | TGTGCCAGCAGCCTGCGGAGCACAGATACGCAGTATTTT | TRBV3-1/TRBV3-2 | . | TRBJ2-3 | 13 | .
CASSAGNTIYF | TGTGCCAGTAGCGCTGGAAACACCATATATTTT | TRBV19 | . | TRBJ1-3 | 11 | .
CASSDSNRGSPLHF | TGTGCCAGCAGTGACTCGAACAGGGGCTCACCCCTCCACTTT | TRBV6-4 | . | TRBJ1-6 | 14 | TRBD1
CASSIFGTGGSPLHF | TGTGCCAGTAGTATCTTCGGGACAGGGGGTTCACCCCTCCACTTT | TRBV19 | once | TRBJ1-6 | 15 | TRBD1
CASSQGQVQETQYF | TGTGCCAGCAGCCAAGGACAGGTTCAAGAGACCCAGTACTTC | TRBV7-9 | . | TRBJ2-5 | 14 | TRBD1
CASSANRNTEAFF | TGTGCCAGCAGTGCCAACAGGAACACTGAAGCTTTCTTT | TRBV12-3/TRBV12-4 | . | TRBJ1-1 | 13 | .
CASSSSYSATNEKLFF | TGTGCCAGCAGTTCCAGCTACAGTGCAACTAATGAAAAACTGTTTTTT | TRBV6-2/TRBV6-3 | once | TRBJ1-4 | 16 | .
CASSAGGLGETQYF | TGTGCCAGCTCCGCAGGGGGTTTGGGAGAGACCCAGTACTTC | TRBV19 | . | TRBJ2-5 | 14 | TRBD1
CSVDGPGGRTDTQYF | TGCAGCGTTGACGGTCCAGGGGGCCGCACAGATACGCAGTATTTT | TRBV29-1 | . | TRBJ2-3 | 15 | TRBD1
CASSERGAHAGQPQHF | TGTGCCAGCAGTGAGCGGGGGGCGCATGCAGGACAGCCCCAGCATTTT | TRBV2 | . | TRBJ1-5 | 16 | .
CASTPSRGINIQYF | TGTGCCAGCACCCCAAGCAGGGGTATAAACATTCAGTACTTC | TRBV6-5 | . | TRBJ2-4 | 14 | .
CASTEGQEAFF | TGTGCCTCTACGGAAGGACAGGAAGCTTTCTTT | TRBV18 | . | TRBJ1-1 | 11 | .
CASSTTGGNTEAFF | TGTGCCAGTAGTACCACAGGGGGGAACACTGAAGCTTTCTTT | TRBV19 | . | TRBJ1-1 | 14 | TRBD1
CASSLVGGEGNEQFF | TGTGCCAGCAGCTTAGTCGGCGGGGAAGGCAATGAGCAGTTCTTC | TRBV7-2 | . | TRBJ2-1 | 15 | .
CASSLSVTAREETQYF | TGTGCCAGCAGCTTATCGGTTACCGCGAGGGAAGAGACCCAGTACTTC | TRBV7-9 | . | TRBJ2-5 | 16 | .